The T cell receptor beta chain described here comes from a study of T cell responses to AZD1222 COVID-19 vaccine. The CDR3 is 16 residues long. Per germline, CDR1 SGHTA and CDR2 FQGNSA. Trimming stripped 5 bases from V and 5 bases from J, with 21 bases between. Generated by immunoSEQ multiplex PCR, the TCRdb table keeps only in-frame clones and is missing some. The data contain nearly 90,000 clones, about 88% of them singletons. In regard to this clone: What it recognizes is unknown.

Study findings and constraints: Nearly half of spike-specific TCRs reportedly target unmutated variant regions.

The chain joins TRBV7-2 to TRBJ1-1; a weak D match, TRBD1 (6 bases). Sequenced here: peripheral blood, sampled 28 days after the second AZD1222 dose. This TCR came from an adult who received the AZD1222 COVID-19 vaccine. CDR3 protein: CASSPPLAGVRTEAFF. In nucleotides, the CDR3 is TGTGCCAGCAGCCCGCCCCTCGCAGGGGTAAGGACTGAAGCTTTCTTT.